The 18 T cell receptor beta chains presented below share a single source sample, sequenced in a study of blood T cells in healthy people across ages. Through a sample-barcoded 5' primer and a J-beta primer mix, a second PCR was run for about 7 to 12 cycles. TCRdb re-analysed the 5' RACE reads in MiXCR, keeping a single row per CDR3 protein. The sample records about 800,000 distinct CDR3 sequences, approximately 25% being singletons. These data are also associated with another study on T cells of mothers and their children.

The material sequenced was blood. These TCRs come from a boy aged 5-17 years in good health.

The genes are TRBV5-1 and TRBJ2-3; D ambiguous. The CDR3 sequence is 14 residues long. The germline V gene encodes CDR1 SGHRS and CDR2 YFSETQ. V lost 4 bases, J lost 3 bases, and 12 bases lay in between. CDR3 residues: CASSVGASTDTQYF. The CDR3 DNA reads TGCGCCAGCAGCGTGGGTGCCTCGACAGATACGCAGTATTTT.

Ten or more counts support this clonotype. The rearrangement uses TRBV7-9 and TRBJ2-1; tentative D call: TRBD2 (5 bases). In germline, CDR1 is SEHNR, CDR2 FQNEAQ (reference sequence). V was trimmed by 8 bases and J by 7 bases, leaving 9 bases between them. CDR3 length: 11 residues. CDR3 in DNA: TGTGCCAGCTCCGGGGATAATGAGCAGTTCTTC. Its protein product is CASSGDNEQFF.

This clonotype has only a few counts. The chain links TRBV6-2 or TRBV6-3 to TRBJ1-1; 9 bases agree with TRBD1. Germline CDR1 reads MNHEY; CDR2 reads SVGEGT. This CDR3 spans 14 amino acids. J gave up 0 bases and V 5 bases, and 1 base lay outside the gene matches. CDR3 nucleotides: TGTGCCAGCAGTCGGACAGGGGTGAACACTGAAGCTTTCTTT. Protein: CASSRTGVNTEAFF.

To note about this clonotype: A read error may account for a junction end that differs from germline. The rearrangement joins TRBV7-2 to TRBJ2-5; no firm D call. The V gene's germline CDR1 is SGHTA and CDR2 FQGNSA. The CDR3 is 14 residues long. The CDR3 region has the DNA TGTGCCTGCAGGCCGGAAGCCGCAACCTACGGGCAGTACTTC. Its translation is CACRPEAATYGQYF.

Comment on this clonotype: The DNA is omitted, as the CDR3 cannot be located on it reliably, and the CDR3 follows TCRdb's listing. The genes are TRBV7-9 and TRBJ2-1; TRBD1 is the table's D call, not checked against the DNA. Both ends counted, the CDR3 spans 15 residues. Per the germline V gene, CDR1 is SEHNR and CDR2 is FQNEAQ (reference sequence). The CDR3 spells CASSLVGTGIPERFF.

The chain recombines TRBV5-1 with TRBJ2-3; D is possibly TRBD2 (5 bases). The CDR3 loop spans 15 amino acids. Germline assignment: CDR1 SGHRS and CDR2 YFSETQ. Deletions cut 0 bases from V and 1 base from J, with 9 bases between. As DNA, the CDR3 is TGCGCCAGCAGCTTGGGCGACGGGGGCACAGATACGCAGTATTTT. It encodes CASSLGDGGTDTQYF.

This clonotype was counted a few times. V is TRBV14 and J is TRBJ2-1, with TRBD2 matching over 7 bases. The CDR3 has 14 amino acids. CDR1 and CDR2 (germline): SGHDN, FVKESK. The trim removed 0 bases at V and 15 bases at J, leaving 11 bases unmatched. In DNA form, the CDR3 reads TGTGCCAGCAGCCAAGATGACCTCCCAGGACTAGGGTTCTTC. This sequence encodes CASSQDDLPGLGFF.

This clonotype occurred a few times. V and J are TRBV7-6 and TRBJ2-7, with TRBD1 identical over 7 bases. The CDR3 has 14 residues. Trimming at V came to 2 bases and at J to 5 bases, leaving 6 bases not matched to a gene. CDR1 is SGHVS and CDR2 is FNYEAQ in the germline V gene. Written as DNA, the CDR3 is TGTGCCAGCAGCTTAAATGAGGGGGCCCACGAGCAGTACTTC. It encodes CASSLNEGAHEQYF.

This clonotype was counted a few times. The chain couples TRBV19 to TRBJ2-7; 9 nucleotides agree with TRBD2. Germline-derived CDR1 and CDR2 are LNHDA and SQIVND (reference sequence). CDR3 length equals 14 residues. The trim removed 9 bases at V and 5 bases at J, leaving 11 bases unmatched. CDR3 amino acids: CARSPEREEDEQYF. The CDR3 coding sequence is TGTGCCAGAAGCCCCGAGCGGGAGGAGGACGAGCAGTACTTC.

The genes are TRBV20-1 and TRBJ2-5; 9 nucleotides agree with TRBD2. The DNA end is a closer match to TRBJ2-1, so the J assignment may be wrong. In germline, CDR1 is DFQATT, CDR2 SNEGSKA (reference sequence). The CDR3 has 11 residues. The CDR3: CSARTSVEQFF. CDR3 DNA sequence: TGCAGTGCCAGGACTAGCGTCGAGCAGTTCTTC.

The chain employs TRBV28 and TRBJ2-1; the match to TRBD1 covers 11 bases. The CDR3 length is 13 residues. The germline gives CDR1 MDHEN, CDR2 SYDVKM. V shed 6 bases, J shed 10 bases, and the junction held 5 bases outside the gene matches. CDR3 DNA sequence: TGTGCCAGCAGGGACAGGGGGCAGCGGGAGCAGTTCTTC. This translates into CASRDRGQREQFF.

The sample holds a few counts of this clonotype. The CDR3 reads CASGWTGGGYEQYF. The CDR3 coding sequence is TGTGCCAGCGGATGGACAGGGGGTGGCTACGAGCAGTACTTC. The chain recombines TRBV27 with TRBJ2-7, with TRBD1 matching over 10 bases. The CDR3 is 14 amino acids. Germline CDR1 and CDR2: MNHEY and SMNVEV (reference sequence). V gave up 8 bases and J gave up 3 bases; unmatched junction bases: 7.

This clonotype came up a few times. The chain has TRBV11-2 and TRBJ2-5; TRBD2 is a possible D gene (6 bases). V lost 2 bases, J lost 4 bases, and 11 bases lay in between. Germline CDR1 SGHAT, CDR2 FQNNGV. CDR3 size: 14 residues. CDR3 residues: CASSLYAGGETQYF. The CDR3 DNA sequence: TGTGCCAGCAGCTTATATGCCGGGGGAGAGACCCAGTACTTC.

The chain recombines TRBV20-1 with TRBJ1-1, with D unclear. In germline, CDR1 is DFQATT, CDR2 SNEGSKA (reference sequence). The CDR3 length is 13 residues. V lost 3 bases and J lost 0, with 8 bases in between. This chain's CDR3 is CSASPAMNTEAFF. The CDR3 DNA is TGCAGTGCTAGCCCAGCTATGAACACTGAAGCTTTCTTT.

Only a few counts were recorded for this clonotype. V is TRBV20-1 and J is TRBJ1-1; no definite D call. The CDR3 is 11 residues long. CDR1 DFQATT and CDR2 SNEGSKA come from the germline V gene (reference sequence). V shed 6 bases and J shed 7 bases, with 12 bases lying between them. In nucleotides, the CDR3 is TGCAGTGCAACGATCCTCAGTGAAGCTTTCTTT. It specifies CSATILSEAFF.

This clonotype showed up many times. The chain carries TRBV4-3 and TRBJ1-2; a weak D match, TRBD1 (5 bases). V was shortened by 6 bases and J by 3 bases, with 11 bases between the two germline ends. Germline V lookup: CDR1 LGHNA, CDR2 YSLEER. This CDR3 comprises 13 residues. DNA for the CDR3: TGCGCCAGCAGGCCGGGGACGGACTATGGCTACACCTTC. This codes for CASRPGTDYGYTF.

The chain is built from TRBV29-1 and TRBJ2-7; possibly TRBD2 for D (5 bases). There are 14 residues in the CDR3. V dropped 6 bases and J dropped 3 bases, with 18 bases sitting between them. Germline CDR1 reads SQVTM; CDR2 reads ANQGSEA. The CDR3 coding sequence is TGCAGCGTAAAACCTGATGGGCGGGTCTACGAGCAGTACTTC. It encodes CSVKPDGRVYEQYF.

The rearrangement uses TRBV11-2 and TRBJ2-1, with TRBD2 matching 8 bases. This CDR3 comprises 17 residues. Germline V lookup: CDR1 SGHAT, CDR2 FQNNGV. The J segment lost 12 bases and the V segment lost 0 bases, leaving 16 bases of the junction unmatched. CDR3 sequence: CASSLDPPSGGRLGQFF. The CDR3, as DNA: TGTGCCAGCAGCTTAGATCCCCCAAGCGGGGGCCGCTTGGGGCAGTTCTTC. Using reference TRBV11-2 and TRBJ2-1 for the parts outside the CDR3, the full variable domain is EAGVAQSPRYKIIEKRQSVAFWCNPISGHATLYWYQQILGQGPKLLIQFQNNGVVDDSQLPKDRFSAERLKGVDSTLKIQPAKLEDSAVYLCASSLDPPSGGRLGQFFGPGTRLTVL.